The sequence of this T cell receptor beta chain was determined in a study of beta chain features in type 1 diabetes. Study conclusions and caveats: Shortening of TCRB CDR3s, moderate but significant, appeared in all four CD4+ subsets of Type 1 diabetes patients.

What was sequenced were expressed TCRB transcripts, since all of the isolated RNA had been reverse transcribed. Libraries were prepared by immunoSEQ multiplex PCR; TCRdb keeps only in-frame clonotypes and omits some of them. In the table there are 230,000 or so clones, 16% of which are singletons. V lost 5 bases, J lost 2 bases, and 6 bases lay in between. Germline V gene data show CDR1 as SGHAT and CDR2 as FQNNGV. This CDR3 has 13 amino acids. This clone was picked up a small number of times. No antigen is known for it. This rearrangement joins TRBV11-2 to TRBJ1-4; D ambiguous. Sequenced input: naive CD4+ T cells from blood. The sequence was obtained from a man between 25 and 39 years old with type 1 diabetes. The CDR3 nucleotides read TGTGCCAGCAGCCCACGTACTAATGAAAAACTGTTTTTT. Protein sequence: CASSPRTNEKLFF.